This T cell receptor (beta chain) was captured in a study of shared T cell receptors in the human thymus. The assay was immunoSEQ multiplex PCR, and TCRdb's table has in-frame clones only and misses some. This table holds 630,000 or so clones, 70% to 90% found once. With 3 bases removed from V and 6 bases from J, the gap between germline ends came to 11 bases. Germline V gives CDR1 SGHDT, CDR2 YYEEEE. The CDR3 is 13 residues long. These data were also filed under a second study, of human thymus T cells.

The TCR sequence derives from a boy in the first two years of life with a congenital heart defect. This rearrangement joins TRBV5-6 to TRBJ2-3; D is uncertain. Sequences were obtained from thymocytes. CDR3 loop: CASSSRSADTQYF. Written as DNA, the CDR3 is TGTGCCAGCAGCTCCCGGAGTGCGGATACGCAGTATTTT.